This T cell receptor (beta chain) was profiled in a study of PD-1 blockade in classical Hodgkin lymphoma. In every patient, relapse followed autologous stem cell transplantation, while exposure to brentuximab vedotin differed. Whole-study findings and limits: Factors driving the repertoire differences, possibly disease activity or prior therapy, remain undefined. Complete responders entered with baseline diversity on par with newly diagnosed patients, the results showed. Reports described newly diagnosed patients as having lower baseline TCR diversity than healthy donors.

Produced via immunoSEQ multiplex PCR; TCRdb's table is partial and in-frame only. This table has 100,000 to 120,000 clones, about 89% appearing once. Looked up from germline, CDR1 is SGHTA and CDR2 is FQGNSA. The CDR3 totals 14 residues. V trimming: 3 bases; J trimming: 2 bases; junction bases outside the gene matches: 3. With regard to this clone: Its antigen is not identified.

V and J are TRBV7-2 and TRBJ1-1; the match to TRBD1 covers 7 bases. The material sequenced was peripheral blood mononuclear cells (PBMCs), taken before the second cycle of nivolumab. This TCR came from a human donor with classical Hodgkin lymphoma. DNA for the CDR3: TGTGCCAGCAGCTTCGACAGGGCTAACACTGAAGCTTTCTTT. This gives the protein CASSFDRANTEAFF.